Listed below are T cell receptor beta chains from one sample, sequenced in a study of cytomegalovirus exposure and HLA in healthy donors. The protocol was immunoSEQ multiplex PCR, while the TCRdb copy is restricted to in-frame clones and leaves out a portion. Here the sample spans fewer than 150,000 clones, around 83% being singletons. The sample taken for sequencing was PBMCs. The source is a woman aged 30 to 39 in good health and CMV-seropositive. The CDR3 runs from the conserved cysteine through the conserved F or W. Each record gives: clone size, V gene, D gene, J gene, CDR3 DNA, CDR3 protein. D genes are given only for firm matches. Clone size is not always given. Where it is, it says once, few, many or a class for expanded clones.

once,TRBV30,-,TRBJ1-3,TGTGCCTGGACTGCCAGGGGTATCCTTCTCTCTGGAAACACCATATATTTT,CAWTARGILLSGNTIYF
-,TRBV4-2,TRBD1,TRBJ1-2,TGTGCCAGCAGCCGCGGGACAGGGTTTTATGGCTACACCTTC,CASSRGTGFYGYTF
once,TRBV4-1,-,TRBJ2-3,TGCGCCAGCAGCCAGGGAGTCGCAGATACGCAGTATTTT,CASSQGVADTQYF
-,TRBV19,-,TRBJ1-2,TGTGCCACCTCGGTGGGGACACCCCTCGAGGGCGGCTACACCTTC,CATSVGTPLEGGYTF
-,TRBV6-6,-,TRBJ2-7,TGTGCCAGCAGTTACAGTATCGAGCACGAGCAGTACTTC,CASSYSIEHEQYF
-,TRBV9,-,TRBJ2-3,TGTGCCAGCAGCGGTCGAGGGGGGCAGTATTTT,CASSGRGGQYF
-,TRBV19,-,TRBJ1-6,TGTGCCAGTAGCCAGGGGAATTCACCCCTCCACTTT,CASSQGNSPLHF
few,TRBV5-1,-,TRBJ1-2,TGCGCCAGCAGCTGGGACACCTATGGCTACACCTTC,CASSWDTYGYTF
-,TRBV11-3,TRBD2,TRBJ2-1,TGTGCCAGCAGCTTAGGGGACCGACTAGCGGGAGAGTACAATGAGCAGTTCTTC,CASSLGDRLAGEYNEQFF
-,TRBV28,TRBD1,TRBJ2-2,TGTGCCAGCAGTCCCCGCCGGAAGGGGGCTGGAGCCGGGGAGCTGTTTTTT,CASSPRRKGAGAGELFF
-,TRBV7-6,-,TRBJ2-5,TGTGCCAGCAGCTCCTCCGGCAGGGTGGAGACCCAGTACTTC,CASSSSGRVETQYF
-,TRBV10-3,-,TRBJ2-2,TGTGCCATCAGTGAGTCAGGGGCGGTGCTGGCGCTGTTTTTT,CAISESGAVLALFF
-,TRBV6-5,-,TRBJ1-5,TGTGCCAGCAGTTCAAAACAGCGGAATCAGCCCCAGCATTTT,CASSSKQRNQPQHF
once,TRBV5-1,TRBD2,TRBJ2-3,TGCGCCAGCAGGGGAGCGGCGGGAGGCGATACGCAGTATTTT,CASRGAAGGDTQYF
-,TRBV5-1,-,TRBJ1-1,TGCGCCAGCAGGGCAGGGTTGGACACTGAAGCTTTCTTT,CASRAGLDTEAFF
-,TRBV7-9,TRBD1,TRBJ1-1,TGTGCCAGCAGTGCGACAGGGGTGAACACTGAAGCTTTCTTT,CASSATGVNTEAFF
-,TRBV25-1,-,TRBJ1-6,TGTGCCAGCAGTGATGAACGGCCTAGAGGGTCACCCCTCCACTTT,CASSDERPRGSPLHF
-,TRBV18,-,TRBJ1-4,TGTGCCAGCTCACGACAGCTTAATGAAAAACTGTTTTTT,CASSRQLNEKLFF
-,TRBV5-1,TRBD1,TRBJ2-1,TGCGCCAGCAGCACCACGACAGGGGGCTGGAATGAGCAGTTCTTC,CASSTTTGGWNEQFF
-,TRBV6-1,-,TRBJ2-1,TGTGCCAGCAAGGACAGTCCACGACAAAGGAATGAGCAGTTCTTC,CASKDSPRQRNEQFF
-,TRBV10-3,TRBD1,TRBJ1-4,TGTGCCATCAGTGCAGGGGGGAATGAAAAACTGTTTTTT,CAISAGGNEKLFF
-,TRBV10-3,-,TRBJ1-1,TGTGCCATCAGCATCGGGGGGGACCCTGCTTTCTTT,CAISIGGDPAFF
-,TRBV11-1,TRBD1,TRBJ2-5,TGTGCCAGCAGCTCCTCCGGGACAGGAGGAGAGACCCAGTACTTC,CASSSSGTGGETQYF
-,TRBV6-5,-,TRBJ1-1,TGTGCCAGCAGTTACCTTCGGGTCACTGAAGCTTTCTTT,CASSYLRVTEAFF
-,TRBV10-3,TRBD1,TRBJ1-4,TGTGCCATCAGTGAGGACAGGACAGGGTCGGGGGAAAAACTGTTTTTT,CAISEDRTGSGEKLFF
-,TRBV25-1,-,TRBJ1-6,TGTGCCAGCAGCCTAGGTGGGGGGGATTCACCCCTCCACTTT,CASSLGGGDSPLHF
-,TRBV30,TRBD2,TRBJ2-7,TGTGCCTTTCTCCCCCGGACTAGCGGGGCCTACGAGCAGTACTTC,CAFLPRTSGAYEQYF
-,TRBV2,-,TRBJ2-7,TGTGCCAGCAGGGACACAGGGTTCCGGGAGCAGTACTTC,CASRDTGFREQYF
-,TRBV5-1,-,TRBJ1-1,TGCGCCAGCAGCCTACGGGCGGGGGGGGGCACTGAAGCTTTCTTT,CASSLRAGGGTEAFF
-,TRBV10-3,TRBD1,TRBJ1-1,TGTGCCATCACCGAAAGACAGGGGAAGAGTACTGAAGCTTTCTTT,CAITERQGKSTEAFF
-,TRBV10-3,-,TRBJ2-7,TGTGCCATCAGTGGGGGGGAGAAGGGGTACGAGCAGTACTTC,CAISGGEKGYEQYF
-,TRBV27,-,TRBJ2-7,TGTGCCAGCAGTTTAATTGGGACTCGAGTCGAGCAGTACTTC,CASSLIGTRVEQYF
few,TRBV27,-,TRBJ2-7,TGTGCCAGCAGTTTAAGGGGGAGAAACGAGCAGTACTTC,CASSLRGRNEQYF
-,TRBV5-6,-,TRBJ2-7,TGTGCCAGCGGTGGGGACTCAAAAGAGCAGTACTTC,CASGGDSKEQYF
-,TRBV19,-,TRBJ1-2,TGTGCCAGTAACACAGGGAATGGCTACACCTTC,CASNTGNGYTF
-,TRBV28,TRBD2,TRBJ2-1,TGTGCCAGCAGTTTCCTCGGGGGGTCGGACAATGAGCAGTTCTTC,CASSFLGGSDNEQFF
-,TRBV5-4,-,TRBJ2-1,TGTGCCAGCAGCTTGAGGGGCGGAGACGGAAGAGGAAGCAATGAGCAGTTCTTC,CASSLRGGDGRGSNEQFF
-,TRBV6-1,-,TRBJ2-5,TGTGCCAGCCAGTCGGCGGGAGAGACCCAGTACTTC,CASQSAGETQYF
few,TRBV5-1,-,TRBJ1-1,TGCGCCAGCAGCTACCTCCCATGGGGCGGATTTACTGAAGCTTTCTTT,CASSYLPWGGFTEAFF
-,TRBV19,-,TRBJ2-7,TGTGCCAGTACCCCCTCCTCCCTAGGCTCCTACGAGCAGTACTTC,CASTPSSLGSYEQYF
-,TRBV15,-,TRBJ1-2,TGTGCCACCAGCAGAGATCGGCAGGACTCATATGGCTACACCTTC,CATSRDRQDSYGYTF
once,TRBV5-6,-,TRBJ1-2,TGTGCCAGCAGCCCCCCGGTTGGCGGGAGTGGCTACACCTTC,CASSPPVGGSGYTF
-,TRBV5-8,TRBD2,TRBJ2-1,TGTGCCAGCAGCTACCTAGCGGGAGGGAGCTACAATGAGCAGTTCTTC,CASSYLAGGSYNEQFF
few,TRBV7-9,TRBD2,TRBJ2-5,TGTGCCAGCAGCTTAGGACTAGCTGTAGAGACCCAGTACTTC,CASSLGLAVETQYF
once,TRBV5-1,-,TRBJ2-1,TGCGCCAGCAGCTTGGACGGGTACAATGAGCAGTTCTTC,CASSLDGYNEQFF
-,TRBV14,-,TRBJ1-3,TGTGCCAGCAGCCTTGGTAGCACCATATATTTT,CASSLGSTIYF
-,TRBV29-1,-,TRBJ2-7,TGCAGCGTTTCCCCCGGGACACTAGCCTACGAGCAGTACTTC,CSVSPGTLAYEQYF
-,TRBV9,-,TRBJ2-3,TGTGCCAGCAGCGTAGGAACAGGGTCAGATACGCAGTATTTT,CASSVGTGSDTQYF